This T cell receptor beta chain was sequenced in a study of blood T cell repertoires in COVID-19. About the study: Acute-phase and convalescent COVID-19 samples originated in the United States, Italy and Spain. The cDNA or gDNA used as material had been derived from T cells, B-cell-depleted T cells, or PBMCs.

Germline-derived CDR1 and CDR2 are ENHRY and SYGVKD. The V and J ends lost 3 bases and 10 bases, in that order; junction bases with no gene match: 9. This CDR3 comprises 14 residues. Here immunoSEQ multiplex PCR was the method, and the copy in TCRdb shows in-frame clones only, minus some. The sample has approximately 120,000 clones; roughly 85% are singletons. The chain couples TRBV10-3 to TRBJ1-2; 9 bases agree with TRBD1. What was sequenced was peripheral blood. The sequence was obtained from a man at least 80 years old with active or convalescent COVID-19. The CDR3: CAISDISGTGIYTF. DNA of the CDR3: TGTGCCATCAGTGACATCTCGGGGACAGGGATCTACACCTTC.